The 14 T cell receptor beta chains reported below all come from one sample, sequenced in a study of T cells after yellow fever vaccination. TCRdb reprocessed the 5' RACE reads with MiXCR, giving one entry per CDR3 protein. The sample includes about 300,000 distinct CDR3 sequences, 6.5% to 8.5% seen only once; the top ten take about a sixth. The specimen comprised PBMCs, sampled about 49 days after the first yellow fever vaccination. The receptor source for this set is a man aged 18 to 29 who received the YFV17D yellow fever vaccine.

The chain employs TRBV12-3 or TRBV12-4 and TRBJ2-5; a possible D gene is TRBD2 (5 bases). The CDR3 contains 14 residues. V lost 1 base, J lost 4 bases, and 10 bases lay in between. CDR3 residues: CASSLGGESETQYF. The CDR3 DNA reads TGTGCCAGCAGTTTAGGTGGGGAGTCAGAGACCCAGTACTTC.

This CDR3 reads CATSPTVSYGYTF. The CDR3 DNA is TGTGCCACCAGCCCGACGGTTTCCTATGGCTACACCTTC. This chain connects TRBV24-1 to TRBJ1-2; D is undetermined. This CDR3 is 13 amino acids long. CDR1 and CDR2 (germline): KGHDR, SFDVKD. The germline V and J ends were trimmed by 7 bases and 4 bases, with 12 bases remaining between them.

The chain couples TRBV28 to TRBJ1-4; the D is unclear. In germline, CDR1 is MDHEN, CDR2 SYDVKM. The V gene lost 8 bases and the J gene lost 7 bases, with 17 bases spanning the gap. This CDR3 contains 14 residues. The CDR3 sequence is CASVGRRMGEKLFF. DNA for the CDR3: TGTGCCAGCGTGGGAAGGAGAATGGGTGAAAAACTGTTTTTT.

This clonotype occurred a few times. The chain recombines TRBV9 with TRBJ1-4; D is uncertain. Trimming stripped 5 bases from V and 7 bases from J, with 12 bases between. The germline V gene encodes CDR1 SGDLS and CDR2 YYNGEE. This CDR3 is 13 amino acids long. This chain's CDR3 is CASSSEPGEKLFF. The CDR3 coding sequence is TGTGCCAGCAGTTCCGAGCCAGGTGAAAAACTGTTTTTT.

V usage is TRBV4-1 and J usage is TRBJ2-1; D possibly corresponds to TRBD1 (6 bases). Trimming cost V 1 base and J 8 bases, with 9 bases left between them. The CDR3 is 13 residues long. The germline V gene encodes CDR1 MGHRA and CDR2 YSYEKL. The CDR3 sequence: CASSQAGDDEQFF. The CDR3 region has the DNA TGCGCCAGCAGCCAAGCAGGGGACGATGAGCAGTTCTTC.

This chain joins TRBV6-5 and TRBJ1-1; D gene unclear. Trimming stripped 0 bases from V and 3 bases from J, with 14 bases between. The germline V gene encodes CDR1 MNHEY and CDR2 SVGAGI. The CDR3 length is 16 residues. The CDR3 sequence is CASSYSTAWLDTEAFF. The CDR3 DNA sequence: TGTGCCAGCAGTTACTCAACAGCCTGGTTAGACACTGAAGCTTTCTTT.

V and J are TRBV6-2 or TRBV6-3 and TRBJ2-7; TRBD1 might be the D (5 bases). V was clipped by 4 bases and J by 4 bases, with 11 bases between them. This CDR3 has 13 amino acids. In germline, CDR1 is MNHEY, CDR2 SVGEGT. CDR3 loop: CASSSRQGYEQYF. DNA of the CDR3: TGTGCCAGCAGTTCTCGTCAGGGATACGAGCAGTACTTC.

This clonotype has just a few counts. The V call is TRBV28, the J call TRBJ1-2; TRBD1 is a possible D gene (5 bases). V gave up 6 bases and J gave up 8 bases, with 16 bases separating them. Germline CDR1 is MDHEN and CDR2 is SYDVKM. The CDR3 covers 13 residues. For the CDR3, the DNA is TGTGCCAGCAGGTCCTCGGCGGGGGACGGCTACACCTTC. The encoded protein is CASRSSAGDGYTF.

This clonotype came up a few times. This chain links TRBV9 with TRBJ2-5; D may be TRBD1 or TRBD2 (6 bases each). The CDR3 extends over 16 amino acids. V lost 1 base and J 4 bases, leaving 17 bases between the germline ends. Germline values: CDR1 SGDLS, CDR2 YYNGEE. The CDR3 nucleotides read TGTGCCAGCAGCGTATCGGGAGACAGGAGAGGAGAGACCCAGTACTTC. It codes for CASSVSGDRRGETQYF.

The gene calls are TRBV9 and TRBJ1-2; 8 bases align to TRBD1. In germline, CDR1 is SGDLS, CDR2 YYNGEE. V was pared by 0 bases and J by 4 bases, with 8 bases of the junction left unmatched. The CDR3 length is 16 residues. CDR3 sequence: CASSVGTGSYGYGYTF. CDR3 nucleotide sequence: TGTGCCAGCAGCGTAGGGACAGGGTCATATGGCTATGGCTACACCTTC.

The chain uses TRBV6-1 and TRBJ1-4; D uncertain. Trimming removed 6 bases at V and 7 bases at J, with 12 bases between. The CDR3 is 13 residues long. Germline CDR1 MNHNS, CDR2 SASEGT. The CDR3 DNA is TGTGCCAGCAGGGGTTTGTCGGGTGAAAAACTGTTTTTT. Translating gives CASRGLSGEKLFF.

The rearrangement links TRBV3-1 to TRBJ1-1; D gene ambiguous. This CDR3 contains 14 residues. Germline loops: CDR1 LGHDT, CDR2 YNNKEL (reference sequence). Between the trimmed V and J ends, which lost 2 bases and 4 bases, there was a span of 11 bases. The CDR3 DNA sequence: TGTGCCAGCAGCCAAATGGCGGGCGGCACTGAAGCTTTCTTT. Amino acid sequence: CASSQMAGGTEAFF.

The chain joins TRBV20-1 to TRBJ2-3; possibly TRBD1 or TRBD2 for D (5 bases each). The V end was cut by 6 bases, the J end by 0 bases, with 19 bases between. The CDR3 is made up of 16 amino acids. Looked up from germline, CDR1 is DFQATT and CDR2 is SNEGSKA (reference sequence). CDR3 region: CSAPRGRGRSTDTQYF. The CDR3 bases are TGCAGTGCGCCAAGGGGCCGGGGCCGGAGCACAGATACGCAGTATTTT.

This clonotype was seen more than once but under ten times. This rearrangement joins TRBV20-1 to TRBJ2-3; the D gene could be TRBD1 or TRBD2 (5 bases each). The V end lost 1 base, the J end lost 13 bases, and 12 bases lay between the germline ends. The CDR3 length is 11 residues. Germline values: CDR1 DFQATT, CDR2 SNEGSKA (reference sequence). CDR3 protein: CSARGVRGKYF. The DNA for the CDR3 is TGCAGTGCTAGAGGAGTGAGGGGAAAGTATTTT.